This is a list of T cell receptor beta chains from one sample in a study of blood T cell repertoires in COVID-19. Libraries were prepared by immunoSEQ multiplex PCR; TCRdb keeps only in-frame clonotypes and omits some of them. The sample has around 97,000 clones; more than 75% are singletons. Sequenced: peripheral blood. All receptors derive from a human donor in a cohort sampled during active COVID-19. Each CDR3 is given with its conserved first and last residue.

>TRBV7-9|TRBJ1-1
CASSLGQGGLGGEAFF
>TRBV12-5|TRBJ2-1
CASGLVDKTFF
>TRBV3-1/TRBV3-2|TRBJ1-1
CASRRPGGRGEAFF
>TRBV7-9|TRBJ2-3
CASSPRGISTDTQYF
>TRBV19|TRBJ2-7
CASSIRTGDYEQYF
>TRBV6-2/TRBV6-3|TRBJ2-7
CASSYLQNAHEQYF
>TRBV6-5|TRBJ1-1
CASRKWVATEAFF
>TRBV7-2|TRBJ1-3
CASSFPRPQINTIYF
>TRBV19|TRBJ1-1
CASSAQTNTEAFF
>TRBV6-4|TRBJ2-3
CASSVVAAGEFTDTQYF
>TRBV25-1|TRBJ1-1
CASSELQGDTEAFF
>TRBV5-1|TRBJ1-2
CASSLEGGGGYTF
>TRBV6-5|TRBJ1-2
CASRGGQAANYGYTF
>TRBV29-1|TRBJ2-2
CSVATGNTGELFF
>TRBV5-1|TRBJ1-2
CASSLAEFNYGYTF
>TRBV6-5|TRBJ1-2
CASDKGVLYGYTF
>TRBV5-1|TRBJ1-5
CASSLGGIDNQPQHF
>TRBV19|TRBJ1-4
CASRDYRTTNEKLFF
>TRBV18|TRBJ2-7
CASSQSSYEQYF
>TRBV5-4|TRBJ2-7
CASSFADRGYEQYF
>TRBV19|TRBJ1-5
CASRPPWDRGNQPQHF
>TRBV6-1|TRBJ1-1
CASSEYGGDTEAFF
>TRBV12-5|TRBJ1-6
CASGLGQVNSPLHF
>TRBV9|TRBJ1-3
CASSVKSGPNTIYF
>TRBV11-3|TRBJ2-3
CASSIRGASTDTQYF
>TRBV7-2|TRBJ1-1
CASSLAEGQGAKNTEAFF
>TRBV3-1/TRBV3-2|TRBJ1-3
CASSRTASSGNTIYF
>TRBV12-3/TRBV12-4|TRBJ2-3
CASSRDFRDTQYF